This T cell receptor (beta chain) was recorded in a study of T cells in Graves' hyperthyroidism and ophthalmopathy. Study-wide findings and caveats: Blood held most thyroid clonotypes expanded above 0.001 frequency.

This clonotype was recorded a few times. Antigen unknown. Clinical Activity Scores of at least 3, NOSPECS grades of at least 4 and durations under 3 months characterized ophthalmopathy patients. Those patients with uncontrolled infection, other autoimmune disease, pregnancy or lactation were excluded. Fresh peripheral blood, about 9.6 ml, yielded the PBMCs. This CDR3 is 14 amino acids long. Between the trimmed V and J ends, which lost 7 bases and 0 bases, there was a span of 13 bases. Germline assignment: CDR1 SNHLY and CDR2 FYNNEI. Authors of the study amplified TCR beta CDR3 regions from RNA transcripts. The HTBI primer set drove a first-round RT-PCR of the TCR CDR3. Each CDR3 protein gets one entry after TCRdb re-called the multiplex PCR reads with MiXCR. The sample includes 400,000 to 450,000 distinct CDR3 sequences, 14% to 15% of them seen just once.

The chain combines TRBV2 with TRBJ2-7; D is perhaps TRBD2 (6 bases). This TCR was sampled from a man between 18 and 29 years old with Graves' ophthalmopathy. The source material was blood. The CDR3: CASIEEGSSYEQYF. Written as DNA, the CDR3 is TGTGCCAGCATCGAGGAGGGTAGCTCCTACGAGCAGTACTTC.